The 28 T cell receptor beta chains reported below all come from one sample, sequenced in a study of blood T cell repertoires in COVID-19. Clones were sequenced by immunoSEQ multiplex PCR, and TCRdb holds only the in-frame ones, with some missing. This sample has about 57,000 clones; over 80% occur once, and the top ten carry 22%. The material sequenced was peripheral blood. Receptors originate from a woman in her sixties with acute or convalescent COVID-19.

The chain has TRBV10-3 and TRBJ2-1; 9 bases line up with TRBD1. The junction had 5 bases not matched to a gene; V was cut back by 5 bases and J by 3 bases. The V gene's germline CDR1 is ENHRY and CDR2 SYGVKD. The CDR3 runs 15 residues. In DNA form, the CDR3 reads TGTGCCATCAGTAAAGACAGGGGGGTCTACAATGAGCAGTTCTTC. Its protein is CAISKDRGVYNEQFF.

This sequence joins TRBV7-3 and TRBJ2-3; TRBD2 matches at 9 bases. This CDR3 spans 15 amino acids. With V trimmed by 0 bases and J by 8 bases, 6 bases remained unmatched. Germline CDR1 reads SGHTA; CDR2 reads FQGTGA. This CDR3 reads CASSLTAGGTGTQYF. The CDR3 DNA reads TGTGCCAGCAGCTTAACAGCGGGGGGCACCGGTACGCAGTATTTT.

In DNA, the CDR3 is TGTGCCAGCAGCTTTGGGGGGGGTACATTAAATACGCAGTATTTT. The encoded protein is CASSFGGGTLNTQYF. The rearrangement joins TRBV5-4 to TRBJ2-3, with 7 positions matching TRBD2. The CDR3 sequence is 15 residues long. Germline CDR1 SGHNT, CDR2 YYREEE (reference sequence). The V segment lost 2 bases and the J segment 7 bases; nucleotides outside the gene matches: 10.

The chain employs TRBV7-9 and TRBJ1-3; D not certain. This CDR3 is built from 12 residues. The germline V gene has CDR1 SEHNR and CDR2 FQNEAQ (reference sequence). V was trimmed by 7 bases and J by 4 bases, leaving 8 bases between them. The CDR3 nucleotides are TGTGCCAGCATCGGAGGCGGAAACACCATATATTTT. Amino acid sequence: CASIGGGNTIYF.

This clone was found once. The chain has TRBV20-1 and TRBJ1-2, with D possibly matching TRBD1 (5 bases). Trimming removed 3 bases at V and 4 bases at J, with 12 bases between. This CDR3 comprises 13 residues. Germline CDR1 DFQATT, CDR2 SNEGSKA (reference sequence). The CDR3 bases are TGCAGTGCTAGTGCTCCGGGGGTCTATGGCTACACCTTC. Translation gives CSASAPGVYGYTF.

The rearrangement links TRBV3-1 (or the pseudogene TRBV3-2) to TRBJ1-3, with 7 bases that match TRBD1. The V segment lost 4 bases and the J segment 3 bases; nucleotides outside the gene matches: 3. Per germline, CDR1 LGHDT and CDR2 YNNKEL (reference sequence). CDR3 length: 14 residues. The CDR3 sequence is CASSLGQNGNTIYF. CDR3 sequence (DNA): TGTGCCAGCAGCCTGGGACAGAATGGAAACACCATATATTTT.

The V and J genes are TRBV5-4 and TRBJ1-5; D possibly corresponds to TRBD1 (5 bases). With 3 bases removed from V and 3 bases from J, the gap between germline ends came to 7 bases. The germline CDR1 and CDR2 sequences are SGHNT and YYREEE (reference sequence). The CDR3 runs to 13 residues. For the CDR3, the DNA is TGTGCCAGCAGCTGGGGGGACAATCAGCCCCAGCATTTT. This gives the protein CASSWGDNQPQHF.

This clone turned up a few times. The V gene is TRBV7-2, the J gene TRBJ1-2; D is unclear. Germline CDR1 SGHTA, CDR2 FQGNSA. The germline V and J ends were trimmed by 2 bases and 6 bases, with 28 bases remaining between them. The CDR3 runs 19 residues. The CDR3 spells CASSLLAQFGTATADGYTF. CDR3 nucleotides: TGTGCCAGCAGCTTATTGGCCCAGTTTGGAACGGCGACCGCGGATGGCTACACCTTC.

This chain connects TRBV7-9 to TRBJ2-2, with 9 bases matching TRBD1. The CDR3 covers 16 residues. V shed 5 bases, J shed 5 bases, and the junction held 9 bases outside the gene matches. The V gene's germline CDR1 is SEHNR and CDR2 FQNEAQ (reference sequence). This CDR3 reads CASSPWGTGQTGELFF. For the CDR3, the DNA is TGTGCCAGCAGCCCTTGGGGGACAGGGCAAACCGGGGAGCTGTTTTTT. Drawing the rest from reference TRBV7-9 and TRBJ2-2, the complete variable domain is DTGVSQNPRHKITKRGQNVTFRCDPISEHNRLYWYRQTLGQGPEFLTYFQNEAQLEKSRLLSDRFSAERPKGSFSTLEIQRTEQGDSAMYLCASSPWGTGQTGELFFGEGSRLTVL.

V usage is TRBV7-8 and J usage is TRBJ1-5; possibly TRBD1 for D (5 bases). CDR1 is SGHVS, CDR2 FQNEAQ, per germline. The V gene lost 0 bases and the J gene lost 5 bases, with 8 bases spanning the gap. CDR3 length: 14 residues. The CDR3 DNA follows: TGTGCCAGCAGCTTAGCAGGGGCTGATCAGCCCCAGCATTTT. Its translation is CASSLAGADQPQHF.

The chain joins TRBV6-2 or TRBV6-3 to TRBJ1-2; D is possibly TRBD1 (6 bases). Deletions cut 0 bases from V and 5 bases from J, with 19 bases between. This CDR3 region has 17 residues. Germline V gene sequence: CDR1 MNHEY, CDR2 SVGEGT. The CDR3 nucleotides read TGTGCCAGCAGTTACTCGAACACTGGACAGCTGATTTATGGCTACACCTTC. This encodes CASSYSNTGQLIYGYTF.

The chain has TRBV18 and TRBJ1-4; 9 positions match TRBD1. After removal of 4 bases from V and 8 bases from J, the junction contained 8 bases not matched to a gene. The CDR3 consists of 15 residues. Germline CDR1 is KGHSH and CDR2 is LQKENI. CDR3 amino acids: CASSQPGQGEEKLFF. For the CDR3, the DNA is TGTGCCAGCTCACAACCGGGACAGGGCGAGGAAAAACTGTTTTTT.

The chain combines TRBV5-4 with TRBJ1-2, with 8 positions matching TRBD1. V shed 4 bases and J 6 bases; nucleotides not matched to a gene: 8. This CDR3 has 14 amino acids. The germline gives CDR1 SGHNT, CDR2 YYREEE (reference sequence). Here the CDR3 DNA reads TGTGCCAGCAGCCTTGACAGGGGCATTGATGGCTACACCTTC. Protein product: CASSLDRGIDGYTF.

This chain links TRBV10-3 with TRBJ1-1; 8 nucleotides line up with TRBD1. This CDR3 region has 13 residues. V shed 2 bases, J shed 7 bases, and the junction held 3 bases outside the gene matches. The germline V gene encodes CDR1 ENHRY and CDR2 SYGVKD. The CDR3 reads CAISETGQGEAFF. The CDR3 region has the DNA TGTGCCATCAGTGAGACCGGACAGGGTGAAGCTTTCTTT.

The J gene is TRBJ1-4, the V gene TRBV19, with D maybe TRBD1 (5 bases). The CDR3 is 18 amino acids. The V and J ends lost 0 bases and 3 bases respectively, with 17 bases between them. In germline, CDR1 is LNHDA, CDR2 SQIVND (reference sequence). The CDR3 protein is CASSIEPGLPSANEKLFF. The CDR3 nucleotides are TGTGCCAGTAGTATAGAACCGGGACTTCCCTCGGCTAATGAAAAACTGTTTTTT.

The chain carries TRBV9 and TRBJ2-3, with 7 positions matching TRBD2. Germline values: CDR1 SGDLS, CDR2 YYNGEE. There are 16 residues in the CDR3. V trimming: 0 bases; J trimming: 4 bases; junction bases outside the gene matches: 8. The CDR3 reads CASSVGAGDKADTQYF. The CDR3 DNA reads as TGTGCCAGCAGCGTAGGCGCGGGGGATAAGGCAGATACGCAGTATTTT.

The V gene is TRBV7-2, the J gene TRBJ2-1, with TRBD2 matching 9 bases. The CDR3 is 15 residues long. The germline CDR1 and CDR2 sequences are SGHTA and FQGNSA. With V trimmed by 1 base and J by 7 bases, 5 bases remained unmatched. The CDR3 DNA sequence: TGTGCCAGCAGCTTAGTTGCGGGGGGGCTAAATGAGCAGTTCTTC. Amino acids: CASSLVAGGLNEQFF. Filled out from reference TRBV7-2 and TRBJ2-1, the complete variable domain reads GAGVSQSPSNKVTEKGKDVELRCDPISGHTALYWYRQSLGQGLEFLIYFQGNSAPDKSGLPSDRFSAERTGGSVSTLTIQRTQQEDSAVYLCASSLVAGGLNEQFFGPGTRLTVL.

The V gene is TRBV6-6, the J gene TRBJ2-1, with D perhaps TRBD2 (6 bases). The CDR3 extends over 15 amino acids. Germline lookup yields CDR1 MNHNY and CDR2 SVGAGI (reference sequence). The V end lost 0 bases, the J end lost 2 bases, and 8 bases lay between the germline ends. CDR3 in amino acids: CASSYSGTPYNEQFF. In nucleotides, the CDR3 is TGTGCCAGCAGTTACTCCGGGACTCCCTACAATGAGCAGTTCTTC.

Only one count was recorded for this clone. This chain connects TRBV7-8 to TRBJ1-4; 7 positions agree with TRBD1. The J segment lost 4 bases and the V segment lost 3 bases, leaving 2 bases of the junction unmatched. Looked up from germline, CDR1 is SGHVS and CDR2 is FQNEAQ. CDR3 size: 14 residues. The CDR3 DNA is TGTGCCAGCAGCTTCCGGGACAGTAATGAAAAACTGTTTTTT. Protein product: CASSFRDSNEKLFF.

The chain carries TRBV5-8 and TRBJ1-6; weak D call: TRBD1 (5 bases). Per the germline V gene, CDR1 is SGHTS and CDR2 is YDEGEE. The germline V and J ends were trimmed by 3 bases and 6 bases, with 7 bases remaining between them. This CDR3 has 13 amino acids. CDR3 coding DNA: TGTGCCAGCAGCTGGGACTCTAATTCACCCCTCCACTTT. Translation gives CASSWDSNSPLHF.

This clone was counted between two and nine times. The V call is TRBV11-3, the J call TRBJ2-1; TRBD1 matches at 9 bases. CDR3 length: 14 amino acids. Germline loops: CDR1 SGHNT, CDR2 YENEEA. J was trimmed by 9 bases and V by 6 bases; bases with no gene match: 9. Here the CDR3 DNA reads TGTGCCAGCAGTCCCCCCCCGGGACAGGGTGAGCAGTTCTTC. Residues: CASSPPPGQGEQFF.

This chain joins TRBV10-1 and TRBJ1-1, with D maybe TRBD1 (6 bases). The CDR3 has 17 amino acids. With 6 bases removed from V and 0 bases from J, the gap between germline ends came to 20 bases. The germline gives CDR1 WNHNN, CDR2 SYGVQD (reference sequence). The CDR3 region is CASRIDRPVRMNTEAFF. DNA for the CDR3: TGCGCCAGCAGGATTGACAGGCCCGTTAGGATGAACACTGAAGCTTTCTTT.

The genes are TRBV2 and TRBJ2-7, with D unclear. Germline-derived CDR1 and CDR2 are SNHLY and FYNNEI. The ends were cut back, 4 bases at V and 6 bases at J, with 7 bases in the middle. The CDR3 sequence is 11 residues long. The CDR3 sequence: CASSAAFEQYF. CDR3 sequence (DNA): TGTGCCAGCAGTGCTGCGTTCGAGCAGTACTTC.

This sequence joins TRBV4-3 and TRBJ2-7, with 8 nucleotides matching TRBD1. The V gene's germline CDR1 is LGHNA and CDR2 YSLEER. Germline trimming cut 1 base from V and 5 bases from J; bases unmatched to any gene: 4. The CDR3 has 14 residues. CDR3 nucleotides: TGCGCCAGCAGCCAAGGACAGGGGTCCCACGAGCAGTACTTC. Translation: CASSQGQGSHEQYF.

V usage is TRBV24-1 and J usage is TRBJ1-2; perhaps TRBD1 as D (5 bases). This CDR3 region has 13 residues. The germline V and J ends were trimmed by 4 bases and 3 bases, with 8 bases remaining between them. The germline V gene encodes CDR1 KGHDR and CDR2 SFDVKD. CDR3 sequence: CATSDRDDYGYTF. The CDR3 nucleotides are TGTGCCACCAGTGACAGGGATGACTATGGCTACACCTTC.

J is TRBJ2-2 and V is TRBV6-5; D is undetermined. The V end lost 7 bases, the J end lost 5 bases, and 8 bases lay between the germline ends. In germline, CDR1 is MNHEY, CDR2 SVGAGI. The CDR3 runs 12 residues. CDR3 in amino acids: CASTDTTGELFF. DNA of the CDR3: TGTGCCAGCACCGACACTACCGGGGAGCTGTTTTTT.

The genes are TRBV9 and TRBJ1-4; 12 bases are shared with TRBD1. This CDR3 spans 15 amino acids. Germline CDR1 reads SGDLS; CDR2 reads YYNGEE. V lost 0 bases and J lost 8; bases outside the gene matches: 2. CDR3: CASSVDGTGGEKLFF. As DNA, the CDR3 is TGTGCCAGCAGCGTAGATGGGACAGGGGGCGAAAAACTGTTTTTT.

This clone is labeled medium-sized. The chain employs TRBV11-3 and TRBJ2-1; the D gene is possibly TRBD1 (6 bases). Germline loops: CDR1 SGHNT, CDR2 YENEEA. The CDR3 loop spans 15 amino acids. Trimming pared 1 base from V and 6 bases from J, leaving 13 bases between. In nucleotides, the CDR3 is TGTGCCAGCAGCTTAGGCCCAGGGGAGAGCAATGAGCAGTTCTTC. Residues: CASSLGPGESNEQFF.